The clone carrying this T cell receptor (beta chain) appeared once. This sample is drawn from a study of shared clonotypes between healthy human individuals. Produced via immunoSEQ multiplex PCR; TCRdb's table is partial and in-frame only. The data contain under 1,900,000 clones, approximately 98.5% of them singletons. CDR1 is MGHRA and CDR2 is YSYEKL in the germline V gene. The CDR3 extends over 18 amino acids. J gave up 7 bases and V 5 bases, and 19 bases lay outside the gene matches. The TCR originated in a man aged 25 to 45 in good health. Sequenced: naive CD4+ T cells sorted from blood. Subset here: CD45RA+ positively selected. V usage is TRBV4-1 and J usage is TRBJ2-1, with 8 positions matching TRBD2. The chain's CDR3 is CASSGPPGRLAGYNEQFF. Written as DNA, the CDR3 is TGCGCCAGCAGCGGTCCCCCAGGGAGGTTAGCGGGATATAATGAGCAGTTCTTC.